This T cell receptor beta chain came from a study of blood T cell repertoires in COVID-19. All enrollees were roughly 18 to 90 years old and from about two dozen US areas. Resolution of symptoms, clearance, or two negative PCRs was present in recovered Cohort 3 donors. The table came from immunoSEQ multiplex PCR; TCRdb's copy has only in-frame clones and leaves some out. The sample shows roughly 250,000 clones, approximately 83% of them seen only once. This receptor was identified in a woman in her twenties or thirties who had recovered from COVID-19. The sequenced material came from PBMCs or T cells enriched from blood (not recorded which).

The CDR3: CASSSTGEQFF. CDR3 DNA: TGTGCCAGCAGCTCGACTGGTGAGCAGTTCTTC. The gene calls are TRBV7-3 and TRBJ2-1, with D unresolved. Germline assignment: CDR1 SGHTA and CDR2 FQGTGA. The CDR3 has 11 amino acids. The V end lost 4 bases, the J end lost 9 bases, and 7 bases lay between the germline ends. The variable domain in full, with the rest retrieved from reference TRBV7-3 and TRBJ2-1, is GAGVSQTPSNKVTEKGKYVELRCDPISGHTALYWYRQSLGQGPEFLIYFQGTGAADDSGLPNDRFFAVRPEGSVSTLKIQRTERGDSAVYLCASSSTGEQFFGPGTRLTVL.